Listed here are 18 T cell receptor beta chains from one sample, sequenced in a study of response to subunit inactivated influenza vaccine. Each CDR3 protein gets one entry after TCRdb re-called the RT-PCR reads with MiXCR. The table lists about 530,000 distinct CDR3 sequences, about 11% of them singletons. Here the sequenced sample was PBMCs from blood, taken on the day of vaccination. These receptors were taken from a man aged 50 or older who received an inactivated influenza vaccine.

The chain couples TRBV30 to TRBJ2-2, with 7 positions matching TRBD1. Germline CDR1 reads GTSNPN; CDR2 reads SVGIG (reference sequence). The CDR3 loop spans 13 amino acids. Trimming at V came to 5 bases and at J to 1 base, leaving 1 base not matched to a gene. CDR3 region: CAWGTVNTGELFF. The CDR3 coding sequence is TGTGCCTGGGGGACAGTGAACACCGGGGAGCTGTTTTTT.

The rearrangement joins TRBV3-1 to TRBJ2-3, with 8 nucleotides matching TRBD2. The junction had 18 bases not matched to a gene; V was cut back by 6 bases and J by 4 bases. Per the germline V gene, CDR1 is LGHDT and CDR2 is YNNKEL (reference sequence). The CDR3 length is 18 residues. CDR3 residues: CASSRRLAGPGSPDTQYF. The CDR3, as DNA: TGTGCCAGCAGTCGCAGATTAGCGGGGCCCGGTTCCCCAGATACGCAGTATTTT.

The chain carries TRBV5-1 and TRBJ2-5, with 8 bases fitting TRBD2. This CDR3 has 15 amino acids. Germline V lookup: CDR1 SGHRS, CDR2 YFSETQ. V lost 5 bases, J lost 1 base, and 7 bases stayed unmatched. The CDR3 loop is CASRTPGGTQETQYF. In DNA, the CDR3 is TGCGCCAGCAGGACTCCGGGGGGGACCCAAGAGACCCAGTACTTC.

The chain couples TRBV20-1 to TRBJ2-1; TRBD1 aligns across 7 bases. This CDR3 is 16 amino acids long. In germline, CDR1 is DFQATT, CDR2 SNEGSKA (reference sequence). Losses at the gene ends were 3 bases for V and 3 bases for J; bases not matched to a gene: 11. CDR3 sequence: CSARTVQGVRYNEQFF. The CDR3 nucleotides read TGCAGTGCTAGGACAGTGCAGGGGGTGCGCTACAATGAGCAGTTCTTC.

This clonotype has ten or more counts. The chain recombines TRBV12-3 or TRBV12-4 with TRBJ2-1; D remains ambiguous. V was shortened by 7 bases and J by 8 bases, with 21 bases between the two germline ends. The CDR3 contains 15 residues. CDR3 sequence: CASTSPYSRSDEQFF. As DNA, the CDR3 is TGTGCCAGCACCTCTCCCTACAGCCGAAGCGATGAGCAGTTCTTC.

The chain uses TRBV28 and TRBJ2-7; D might be TRBD1 or TRBD2, each matching 5 bases. The V gene's germline CDR1 is MDHEN and CDR2 SYDVKM. The length of the CDR3 is 16 residues. Trimming cost V 4 bases and J 0 bases, with 16 bases left between them. The CDR3 DNA follows: TGTGCCAGCAGTTCACACCCCGGGGCGAGCTCCTACGAGCAGTACTTC. Amino acid sequence: CASSSHPGASSYEQYF.

This clonotype was seen more than once but under ten times. The chain links TRBV29-1 to TRBJ2-3; possible D gene TRBD2, 6 bases. V was cut by 4 bases and J by 2 bases, with 13 bases left in between. Germline values: CDR1 SQVTM, CDR2 ANQGSEA. The CDR3 is 14 residues long. CDR3: CSVVPSVSTDTQYF. CDR3 DNA: TGCAGCGTTGTGCCTAGCGTCTCCACAGATACGCAGTATTTT.

This clonotype was counted a few times. The chain uses TRBV10-2 and TRBJ2-3; the match to TRBD2 covers 8 bases. V lost 2 bases, J lost 2 bases, and 6 bases stayed unmatched. The CDR3 loop spans 16 amino acids. CDR1 and CDR2 from the germline V gene are WSHSY and SAAADI. This chain's CDR3 is CASSESASGYTDTQYF. CDR3 in DNA: TGCGCCAGCAGTGAGAGTGCTAGCGGGTACACAGATACGCAGTATTTT.

The chain employs TRBV6-5 and TRBJ2-1; D is possibly TRBD1 (6 bases). The germline gives CDR1 MNHEY, CDR2 SVGAGI. Trimming took 2 bases from V and 4 from J, leaving 18 bases between them. CDR3 length equals 17 residues. The CDR3 sequence: CASSYGGRASLYNEQFF. In nucleotides, the CDR3 is TGTGCCAGCAGTTACGGGGGCAGGGCCTCTCTTTACAATGAGCAGTTCTTC.

This sequence joins TRBV4-1 and TRBJ1-6; D is undetermined. This CDR3 contains 15 residues. V lost 1 base to trimming and J lost 7 bases, with 11 bases between them. Looked up from germline, CDR1 is MGHRA and CDR2 is YSYEKL. This chain's CDR3 is CASSQGQVGNSPLHF. The CDR3 nucleotides are TGCGCCAGCAGCCAAGGACAAGTAGGAAATTCACCCCTCCACTTT.

This chain joins TRBV5-6 and TRBJ1-1, with TRBD1 identical over 7 bases. From germline, CDR1 is SGHDT and CDR2 YYEEEE. The CDR3 sequence is 16 residues long. V lost 4 bases and J lost 1; bases outside the gene matches: 10. DNA of the CDR3: TGTGCCAGCAGCCAACTAAACAGGGGAGCGAACACTGAAGCTTTCTTT. Translation gives CASSQLNRGANTEAFF.

This clonotype was seen at least ten times. V usage is TRBV5-6 and J usage is TRBJ2-2; 8 positions agree with TRBD1. The germline CDR1 and CDR2 sequences are SGHDT and YYEEEE. V lost 4 bases, J lost 3 bases, and 5 bases stayed unmatched. This CDR3 has 15 amino acids. CDR3 region: CASSPGTGDTGELFF. DNA of the CDR3: TGTGCCAGCAGCCCCGGGACAGGAGACACCGGGGAGCTGTTTTTT.

This clonotype has a count of ten or more. The J gene is TRBJ2-7, the V gene TRBV12-3 or TRBV12-4, with D perhaps matching TRBD2 (5 bases). Trimming removed 8 bases at V and 3 bases at J, with 17 bases between. The CDR3 length is 14 residues. As DNA, the CDR3 is TGTGCCAGCTCTAGATCGGGAAGAGGCTACGAGCAGTACTTC. It specifies CASSRSGRGYEQYF.

This clonotype turned up a few times. The rearrangement links TRBV12-3 or TRBV12-4 to TRBJ2-3, with D tentatively TRBD1 or TRBD2 (5 bases each). V lost 1 base, J lost 4 bases, and 15 bases lay in between. The length of the CDR3 is 16 residues. CDR3: CASSLGAHRDPDTQYF. In DNA form, the CDR3 reads TGTGCCAGCAGTTTAGGGGCCCACCGGGACCCAGATACGCAGTATTTT.

The chain carries TRBV4-3 and TRBJ2-1; 9 positions agree with TRBD2. The germline CDR1 and CDR2 sequences are LGHNA and YSLEER. V was clipped by 0 bases and J by 6 bases; unmatched bases: 3. CDR3 length equals 15 residues. The CDR3 is CASSQEIAGVNEQFF. The CDR3 DNA follows: TGCGCCAGCAGCCAAGAGATAGCGGGGGTCAATGAGCAGTTCTTC.

This clonotype came up a few times. The gene calls are TRBV20-1 and TRBJ2-3; unclear D gene. From germline, CDR1 is DFQATT and CDR2 SNEGSKA (reference sequence). The CDR3 sequence is 12 residues long. Trimming removed 1 base at V and 6 bases at J, with 8 bases between. The CDR3 region is CSARAPGDTQYF. In DNA, the CDR3 is TGCAGTGCTAGAGCCCCTGGCGATACGCAGTATTTT.

This rearrangement joins TRBV5-1 to TRBJ2-7; possible D gene TRBD2, 6 bases. CDR3 length: 15 residues. V was shortened by 4 bases and J by 1 base, with 15 bases between the two germline ends. CDR1 and CDR2 from the germline V gene are SGHRS and YFSETQ. The CDR3 loop is CASSGGWGRSYEQYF. As DNA, the CDR3 is TGCGCCAGCAGCGGGGGGTGGGGCAGATCCTACGAGCAGTACTTC.

This clonotype has more than one count but fewer than ten. V and J are TRBV12-3 or TRBV12-4 and TRBJ2-2, with D unresolved. CDR3 length equals 13 residues. Between the trimmed V and J ends, which lost 7 bases and 9 bases, there was a span of 15 bases. The CDR3, as DNA: TGTGCCAGCAATATGGGCCCTCTAAGGGAGCTGTTTTTT. It translates to CASNMGPLRELFF.